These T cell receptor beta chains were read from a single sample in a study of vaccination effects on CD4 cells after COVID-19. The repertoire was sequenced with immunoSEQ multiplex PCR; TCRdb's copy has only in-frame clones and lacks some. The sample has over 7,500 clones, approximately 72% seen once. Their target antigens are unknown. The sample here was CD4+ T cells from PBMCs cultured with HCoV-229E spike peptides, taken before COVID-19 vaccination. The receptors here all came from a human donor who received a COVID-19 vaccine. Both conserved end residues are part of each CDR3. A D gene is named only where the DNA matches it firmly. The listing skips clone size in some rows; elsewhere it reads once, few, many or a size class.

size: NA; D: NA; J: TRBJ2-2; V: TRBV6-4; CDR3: CASSVTGTGELFF; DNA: TGTGCCAGCTCTGTTACAGGCACCGGGGAGCTGTTTTTT
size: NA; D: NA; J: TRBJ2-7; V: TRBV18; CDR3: CASSPLIPSSSYEQYF; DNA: TGTGCCAGCTCACCACTTATCCCGAGTAGCTCCTACGAGCAGTACTTC
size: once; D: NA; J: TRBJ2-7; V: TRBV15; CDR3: CATSRDQGRQYF; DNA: TGTGCCACCAGCAGAGATCAGGGACGGCAGTACTTC
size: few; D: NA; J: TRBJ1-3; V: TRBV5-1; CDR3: CASSLDGLPGNTIYF; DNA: TGCGCCAGCAGCTTGGATGGACTGCCTGGAAACACCATATATTTT
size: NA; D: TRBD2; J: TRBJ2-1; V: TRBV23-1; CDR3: CASSQPTPGTTGYHNYNEQFF; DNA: TGCGCCAGCAGTCAACCCACCCCCGGGACTACCGGGTACCACAACTACAATGAGCAGTTCTTC
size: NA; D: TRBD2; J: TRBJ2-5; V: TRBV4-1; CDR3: CASSPLGGRETQYF; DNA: TGCGCCAGCAGCCCCCTGGGAGGGCGAGAGACCCAGTACTTC
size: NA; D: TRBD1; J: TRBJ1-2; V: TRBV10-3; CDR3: CATTETGGVTNYGYTF; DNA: TGTGCCACCACCGAAACAGGGGGTGTAACTAACTATGGCTACACCTTC
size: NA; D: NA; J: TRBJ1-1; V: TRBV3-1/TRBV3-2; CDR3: CASSPSGVEAFF; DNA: TGTGCCAGCAGCCCCTCCGGGGTTGAAGCTTTCTTT
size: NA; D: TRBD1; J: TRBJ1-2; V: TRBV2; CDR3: CASSPEGQGYGYTF; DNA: TGTGCCAGCAGCCCTGAGGGACAGGGCTATGGCTACACCTTC
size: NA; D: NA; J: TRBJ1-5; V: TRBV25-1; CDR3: CASSASIDSNQPQHF; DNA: TGTGCCAGCAGTGCCTCCATAGATAGCAATCAGCCCCAGCATTTT
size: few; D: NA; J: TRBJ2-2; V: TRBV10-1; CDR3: CASSDGNRDNTGELFF; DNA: TGCGCCAGCAGTGACGGGAACAGGGATAACACCGGGGAGCTGTTTTTT
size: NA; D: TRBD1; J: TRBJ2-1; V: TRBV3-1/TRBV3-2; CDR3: CASSPRDRGNEQFF; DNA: TGTGCCAGCAGCCCGCGGGACAGGGGAAATGAGCAGTTCTTC
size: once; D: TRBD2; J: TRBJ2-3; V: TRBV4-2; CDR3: CASSQGTSADTQYF; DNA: TGTGCCAGCAGCCAAGGGACTAGCGCAGATACGCAGTATTTT
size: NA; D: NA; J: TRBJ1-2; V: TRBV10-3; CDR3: CAISASGEGYTF; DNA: TGTGCCATCAGTGCATCAGGGGAAGGCTACACCTTC
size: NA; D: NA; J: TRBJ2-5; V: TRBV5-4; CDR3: CASSLDQETQYF; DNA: TGTGCCAGCAGCTTGGACCAAGAGACCCAGTACTTC
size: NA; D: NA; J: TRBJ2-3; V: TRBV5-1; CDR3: CASSLARDSTDTQYF; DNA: TGCGCCAGCAGCTTGGCCAGGGACAGCACAGATACGCAGTATTTT
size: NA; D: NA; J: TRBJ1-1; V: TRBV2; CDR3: CASRQGSKTEAFF; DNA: TGTGCCAGCAGACAGGGAAGTAAAACTGAAGCTTTCTTT
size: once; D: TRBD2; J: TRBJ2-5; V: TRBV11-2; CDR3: CASSFRLGTSGGKQETQYF; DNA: TGTGCCAGCAGCTTCAGGTTAGGGACTAGCGGGGGGAAACAAGAGACCCAGTACTTC
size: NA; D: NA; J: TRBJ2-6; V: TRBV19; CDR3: CASSMGGTVSGANVLTF; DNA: TGTGCCAGCAGCATGGGGGGTACCGTCTCTGGGGCCAACGTCCTGACTTTC
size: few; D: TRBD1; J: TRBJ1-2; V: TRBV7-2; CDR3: CASSLGGQGSDYGYTF; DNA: TGTGCCAGCAGCTTAGGGGGACAGGGGTCGGACTATGGCTACACCTTC
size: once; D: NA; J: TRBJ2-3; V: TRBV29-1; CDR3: CSASGQGAGDTQYF; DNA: TGCAGCGCGTCCGGCCAAGGGGCCGGGGATACGCAGTATTTT
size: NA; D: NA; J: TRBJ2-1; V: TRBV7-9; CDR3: CASSLGRWGWTYNEQFF; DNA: TGTGCCAGCAGCTTAGGTCGTTGGGGCTGGACCTACAATGAGCAGTTCTTC
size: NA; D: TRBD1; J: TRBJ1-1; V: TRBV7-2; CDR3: CASSLVGTGVGEAFF; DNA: TGTGCCAGCAGCTTAGTGGGTACAGGGGTGGGTGAAGCTTTCTTT
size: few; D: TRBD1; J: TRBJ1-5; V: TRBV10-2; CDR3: CASSETGGGNQPQHF; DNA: TGCGCCAGCAGTGAAACAGGGGGCGGCAATCAGCCCCAGCATTTT
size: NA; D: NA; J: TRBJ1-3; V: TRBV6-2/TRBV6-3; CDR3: CASSYSRAHGFYSGNTIYF; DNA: TGTGCCAGCAGTTACTCGAGGGCCCACGGCTTTTACTCTGGAAACACCATATATTTT
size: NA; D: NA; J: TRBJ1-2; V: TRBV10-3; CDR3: CAIREGRNYGYTF; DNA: TGTGCCATCAGGGAGGGTCGGAACTATGGCTACACCTTC